This T cell receptor beta chain was sequenced for a study of T-cell memory formation after mild COVID-19 (dated by TCRdb to about 2021). Regarding the study in general: TCR sequence clusters from the two donors were largely donor specific. The cohort was made up of two young adult volunteers, one female and one male, who were previously healthy. In a couple of donors, T-cell clones that expanded and contracted after mild COVID-19 were tracked by sequencing TCRalpha and TCRbeta repertoires over time. What the study reported, not specific to this receptor: Only a couple of mild cases were covered by the study, and larger cohorts that include severe cases with pre-infection samples were considered necessary. Contracting CD4+ clones were located mainly in the CM and EM memory subsets, whereas CD8+ clones were found to be enriched in EMRA. The detection of some responding clones in pre-infection memory suggests that pre-existing cross-reactive memory T cells joined the SARS-CoV-2 response. Clones contracting from day 15 to 85 had balanced CD4/CD8 phenotypes, while a second wave expanding from day 15 to 37 was biased towards CD4+. The second-wave clones that peaked on day 37 were not confirmed to be SARS-CoV-2 specific.

TCRdb lists the instrument as Illumina NovaSeq 6000. cDNA libraries for TCRalpha and TCRbeta were prepared by 5'RACE using constant-segment primers, with sample barcodes and unique molecular identifiers added. RNA was extracted from every sample with Trizol reagent. Libraries were amplified in two PCR steps, with a second sample barcode and Illumina TruSeq adapters added in the second step. Sequencing of the libraries was done on an Illumina NovaSeq, producing 2 x 150 bp paired-end reads. In the authors' own workflow: The reads were demultiplexed and collapsed into UMI-guided consensus sequences using migec v1.2.7. Using mixcr v2.1.11, the UMI consensuses were aligned to TRA and TRB V and J templates and assembled into clonotypes. A clonotype was counted as expanded or contracted only when both edgeR and NoisET called the clonotype significant, with the noise models trained on biological replicates. For edgeR calls, the cutoffs were a false discovery rate-adjusted p below 0.01 and a log2 fold-change threshold of 1. PCA with hierarchical clustering of max-normalized trajectories of the 1000 most abundant clonotypes was used as exploratory dynamics analysis. Separately sequenced CD4+ and CD8+ repertoires were used to assign a CD4 or CD8 phenotype to each responding clone. TCRdb trimmed the raw reads at Q25, called clones with MiXCR and kept productive beta chains. Rows with a matching CDR3 protein are joined into one entry that keeps the most common DNA and genes. The V and J calls were determined by TCRdb, not by the authors. The sample table lists around 300,000 distinct CDR3 sequences, 19% of them with a count of one. Around 20% of the sample is held by the ten biggest clonotypes.

With respect to this clonotype: Its recognized antigen is unknown. No per-base quality is available; no much larger clone lies one base away.

Ficoll-Paque density gradient centrifugation was used to isolate PBMCs. CDR1 DFQATT and CDR2 SNEGSKA were looked up in the germline V gene (reference sequence). The CDR3 measures 14 amino acids from cysteine to phenylalanine. The sequence is cut down to CDR3 DNA, 42 bases in frame from base 1. At the junction V is shortened by 4 bases and J by 4 bases, with 14 bases in between. This clonotype was sampled from a man younger than 35 who had mild COVID-19 (a few samples of this study predate the infection). The sample titles of this study are shuffled in the database, so cell type and time point are left out; the donor was told from shared clones. The sample consisted of PBMCs or a T cell subset sorted from them (not recorded which). The chain is encoded by TRBV20-1 joined to TRBJ2-1; a confident D gene designation cannot be given. In nucleotide form, the sequence is TGCAGTGCTATCGGGCCCCCCACGTACAATGAGCAGTTCTTC. The translation is CSAIGPPTYNEQFF.